The clone carrying this T cell receptor (beta chain) was observed a single time. The antigen is undetermined. This entry comes from a study of blood T cells in healthy people across ages. Study-level results: A strong correlation was found between TCR beta diversity and the percentage of naive T cells.

The authors ran a second PCR of roughly 6 to 12 cycles using a sample-barcoded 5' primer and a J-beta primer mix. TCRdb itself ran the 5' RACE reads through MiXCR, one entry per CDR3 protein. The sample carries around 1,000,000 distinct CDR3 sequences, approximately 38% recorded once. V lost 6 bases to trimming and J lost 4 bases, with 18 bases between them. The CDR3 is 15 residues long. Germline V CDR1 and CDR2: LGHDT, YNNKEL (reference sequence). The J gene is TRBJ1-1, the V gene TRBV3-1; D perhaps matches TRBD1 (5 bases). Sample: blood. The sequence was obtained from a young man in good health. The CDR3 nucleotides are TGTGCCAGCAGACCTCAGGGTTTGGGGGTCACTGAAGCTTTCTTT. It yields the protein CASRPQGLGVTEAFF.